The clone carrying this TCR beta chain turned up a few times. No antigen is known for it. The data belong to a study of vaccination and CD4 T cells after COVID-19. The Oncomine TCR Beta short-read assay sequenced DNA from cultured CD4+ T cells. MiXCR, applied by TCRdb to the PCR reads, yields one record per CDR3 protein. Here the sample spans 15,000 or so distinct CDR3 sequences, roughly 50% being singletons. Stated treatment: approximately nine-day PBMC culture with coronavirus spike peptide pools or control peptides (ViraFEST assay). The authors cultured two million PBMCs per well with 10 IU/ml IL-2 and about 10 ug/ml peptide pools. The germline V gene has CDR1 SNHLY and CDR2 FYNNEI. This CDR3 is built from 16 residues. Unmatched junction bases numbered 10, after V lost 2 bases and J lost 6 bases.

This sequence originates from a human donor who had recovered from COVID-19. The chain links TRBV2 to TRBJ1-5; TRBD1 agrees at 7 bases. This specimen consisted of CD4+ T cells from blood, cultured in vitro, obtained before SARS-CoV-2 vaccination. CDR3 sequence reads: CASSERETGIRQPQHF. The CDR3 coding sequence is TGTGCCAGCAGTGAAAGAGAGACAGGGATCCGTCAGCCCCAGCATTTT.